These 10 T cell receptor beta chains originate from one sample sequenced in a study of blood T cell repertoires in COVID-19. The protocol was immunoSEQ multiplex PCR, while the TCRdb copy is restricted to in-frame clones and leaves out a portion. Of about 68,000 clones listed, around 85% are singletons. The sequenced sample was peripheral blood. Source of these receptors: a man aged 50-60 years with acute or convalescent COVID-19.

This chain's CDR3 is CASSAGQTEAFF. The CDR3, as DNA: TGTGCCAGCAGCGCCGGACAGACTGAAGCTTTCTTT. The V call is TRBV5-4, the J call TRBJ1-1; D perhaps matches TRBD1 (6 bases). Germline V gene sequence: CDR1 SGHNT, CDR2 YYREEE (reference sequence). CDR3 size: 12 residues. The V end was cut by 4 bases, the J end by 5 bases, with 9 bases between.

The genes are TRBV6-1 and TRBJ2-7, with D uncertain. Trimming shortened V by 3 bases and J by 0 bases, and 9 bases separated the two germline ends. In germline, CDR1 is MNHNS, CDR2 SASEGT. CDR3 size: 14 residues. CDR3 region: CASSDRRNSYEQYV. The CDR3 nucleotides read TGTGCCAGCAGTGACCGCAGGAACTCCTACGAGCAGTACGTC.

The chain recombines TRBV25-1 with TRBJ2-2; 10 nucleotides line up with TRBD1. CDR3 length equals 15 residues. CDR1 and CDR2 from the germline V gene are MGHDK and SYGVNS. V lost 7 bases, J lost 2 bases, and 4 bases stayed unmatched. The CDR3 here is CASTRQGANTGELFF. The CDR3 region has the DNA TGTGCCAGCACCCGACAGGGGGCTAACACCGGGGAGCTGTTTTTT. The whole variable domain, remainder taken from reference TRBV25-1 and TRBJ2-2, is EADIYQTPRYLVIGTGKKITLECSQTMGHDKMYWYQQDPGMELHLIHYSYGVNSTEKGDLSSESTVSRIRTEHFPLTLESARPSHTSQYLCASTRQGANTGELFFGEGSRLTVL.

The J gene is TRBJ1-5, the V gene TRBV19; 8 bases line up with TRBD1. This CDR3 spans 16 amino acids. J was trimmed by 2 bases and V by 6 bases; bases with no gene match: 9. The germline gives CDR1 LNHDA, CDR2 SQIVND (reference sequence). The CDR3 is CASRPGQGFGNQPQHF. The CDR3 nucleotides are TGTGCCAGTAGACCTGGACAGGGTTTCGGCAATCAGCCCCAGCATTTT.

The rearrangement uses TRBV5-6 and TRBJ2-5, with D perhaps matching TRBD2 (5 bases). CDR1 is SGHDT and CDR2 is YYEEEE in the germline V gene. There are 13 residues in the CDR3. The V gene lost 2 bases and the J gene lost 5 bases, with 10 bases spanning the gap. CDR3 in DNA: TGTGCCAGCAGCTTCTTAGCGTATGAGACCCAGTACTTC. Translating it yields CASSFLAYETQYF. The full variable domain, its missing parts supplied by reference TRBV5-6 and TRBJ2-5, is DAGVTQSPTHLIKTRGQQVTLRCSPKSGHDTVSWYQQALGQGPQFIFQYYEEEERQRGNFPDRFSGHQFPNYSSELNVNALLLGDSALYLCASSFLAYETQYFGPGTRLLVL.

The V call is TRBV4-1, the J call TRBJ2-3; 7 bases fit TRBD2. CDR1 MGHRA and CDR2 YSYEKL come from the germline V gene. V gave up 2 bases and J gave up 5 bases; unmatched junction bases: 7. This CDR3 has 15 residues. CDR3 DNA: TGCGCCAGCAGCCAAAGCGGGGTTGTTTTAGATACGCAGTATTTT. Its protein product is CASSQSGVVLDTQYF.

This clone was counted a few times. The V gene is TRBV12-5, the J gene TRBJ2-2; D ambiguous. Germline loops: CDR1 LGHNT, CDR2 FRNRAP. The CDR3 is 12 residues long. V was pared by 10 bases and J by 7 bases, with 13 bases between. CDR3 amino acids: CATAREYGELFF. The CDR3 DNA sequence: TGTGCTACCGCGCGCGAATACGGGGAGCTGTTTTTT.

Only a few counts were recorded for this clone. This chain connects TRBV7-7 to TRBJ1-6; the D gene is possibly TRBD1 (6 bases). V lost 5 bases and J 7 bases, leaving 9 bases between the germline ends. The CDR3 length is 13 residues. CDR1 and CDR2 (germline): SSHAT, FNYEAQ (reference sequence). DNA of the CDR3: TGTGCCAGCAGCCAGGGGCCAAATTCACCCCTCCACTTT. It is translated as CASSQGPNSPLHF.

The V and J genes are TRBV27 and TRBJ2-7; tentative D call: TRBD2 (6 bases). The V end was cut by 5 bases, the J end by 4 bases, with 12 bases between. From germline, CDR1 is MNHEY and CDR2 SMNVEV (reference sequence). The CDR3 totals 13 residues. The chain's CDR3 is CASSTGTSYEQYF. In DNA, the CDR3 is TGTGCCAGCAGTACCGGGACTTCTTACGAGCAGTACTTC.

V usage is TRBV19 and J usage is TRBJ2-3; D perhaps matches TRBD1 (5 bases). There are 16 residues in the CDR3. V gave up 4 bases and J gave up 5 bases, with 19 bases separating them. The germline V gene has CDR1 LNHDA and CDR2 SQIVND (reference sequence). The CDR3 is CASSTPTGSFLDTQYF. The CDR3 DNA reads as TGTGCCAGTAGTACCCCCACAGGCAGCTTTTTAGATACGCAGTATTTT.